The clone carrying this T cell receptor (beta chain) occurred a few times. Its matching antigen is unknown. The protocol was immunoSEQ multiplex PCR, while the TCRdb copy is restricted to in-frame clones and leaves out a portion. The table records almost 750,000 clones, roughly 72% of them present only once. This entry belongs to a study of shared clonotypes between healthy human individuals. Study-wide context: Each donor's CD8 memory used one plate, CD8 naive two, each CD4 subset three. Study results and caveats: Naive subsets generally had larger estimated richness than memory subsets. Sequencing of the sorted subsets was shown by rarefaction to be incomplete despite large depth.

V lost 6 bases, J lost 2 bases, and 17 bases lay in between. Germline V gene sequence: CDR1 SGHRS, CDR2 YFSETQ. The CDR3 extends over 15 amino acids. The genes are TRBV5-1 and TRBJ2-5, with D possibly matching TRBD1 (5 bases). Source material: memory CD4+ T cells sorted from blood. Sample subset: CD45RA-negative fraction. The clonotype comes from a woman younger than 45 in good health. CDR3 in amino acids: CASNSQTGGQETQYF. CDR3 sequence (DNA): TGCGCCAGCAATTCGCAAACAGGTGGTCAAGAGACCCAGTACTTC.